This is a list of T cell receptor beta chains from one sample in a study of cytomegalovirus exposure and HLA in healthy donors. TCRdb's table, derived via immunoSEQ multiplex PCR, lists solely in-frame clones and lacks some. The data show around 150,000 clones, roughly 64% seen once. Sample: PBMCs. These TCRs come from a woman aged 30 to 39 in good health and CMV-seropositive. The CDR3 runs from the conserved cysteine through the conserved F or W. The D gene is left open where the match is weak. Part of the rows lack a size; the others show once, few, many or a class for expanded clones.

D gene: TRBD1; J gene: TRBJ1-5; V gene: TRBV7-9; clone size: few; CDR3 protein: CASSLGTGSNQPQHF; CDR3 DNA: TGTGCCAGCAGCTTAGGGACAGGGAGCAATCAGCCCCAGCATTTT
D gene: .; J gene: TRBJ1-1; V gene: TRBV6-5; clone size: .; CDR3 protein: CASSTETGRNTEAFF; CDR3 DNA: TGTGCCAGCAGTACGGAGACAGGACGGAACACTGAAGCTTTCTTT
D gene: .; J gene: TRBJ1-4; V gene: TRBV11-2; clone size: .; CDR3 protein: CASSLVAGNPIEKLFF; CDR3 DNA: TGTGCCAGCAGCTTAGTGGCCGGGAACCCGATAGAAAAACTGTTTTTT
D gene: TRBD1; J gene: TRBJ1-2; V gene: TRBV14; clone size: once; CDR3 protein: CASSQDRRTGSYGYTF; CDR3 DNA: TGTGCCAGCAGCCAAGATCGAAGGACAGGGTCCTATGGCTACACCTTC
D gene: TRBD2; J gene: TRBJ2-5; V gene: TRBV5-1; clone size: few; CDR3 protein: CASIERGGGYQETQYF; CDR3 DNA: TGCGCCAGCATTGAGAGGGGCGGGGGGTACCAAGAGACCCAGTACTTC
D gene: TRBD2; J gene: TRBJ2-1; V gene: TRBV28; clone size: few; CDR3 protein: CASTSGGDESSYNEQFF; CDR3 DNA: TGTGCCAGCACCTCCGGGGGGGACGAAAGCTCCTACAATGAGCAGTTCTTC
D gene: TRBD2; J gene: TRBJ2-7; V gene: TRBV29-1; clone size: once; CDR3 protein: CSATTSVIGEQYF; CDR3 DNA: TGCAGCGCAACGACTAGCGTCATAGGGGAGCAGTACTTC
D gene: TRBD1; J gene: TRBJ2-5; V gene: TRBV29-1; clone size: few; CDR3 protein: CSTRTGGRETQYF; CDR3 DNA: TGCAGCACAAGGACAGGGGGAAGGGAGACCCAGTACTTC
D gene: .; J gene: TRBJ2-3; V gene: TRBV4-1; clone size: .; CDR3 protein: CASSPLIKGRFDTQYF; CDR3 DNA: TGCGCCAGCAGCCCCCTGATTAAGGGGAGGTTCGATACGCAGTATTTT
D gene: .; J gene: TRBJ1-3; V gene: TRBV6-5; clone size: .; CDR3 protein: CASSYDSNSGNTIYF; CDR3 DNA: TGTGCCAGCAGTTACGACTCAAACTCTGGAAACACCATATATTTT
D gene: .; J gene: TRBJ2-7; V gene: TRBV13; clone size: .; CDR3 protein: CASSPSLELKAHEQYF; CDR3 DNA: TGTGCCAGCAGCCCCTCATTAGAATTGAAAGCCCACGAGCAGTACTTC
D gene: .; J gene: TRBJ2-1; V gene: TRBV5-1; clone size: .; CDR3 protein: CASSLYDQNQQFF; CDR3 DNA: TGCGCCAGCAGCTTGTACGATCAGAACCAGCAGTTCTTC
D gene: .; J gene: TRBJ2-4; V gene: TRBV4-1; clone size: .; CDR3 protein: CASSQDTRPLQGTKNIQYF; CDR3 DNA: TGCGCCAGCAGCCAAGATACCAGACCCCTCCAGGGAACCAAAAACATTCAGTACTTC
D gene: TRBD1; J gene: TRBJ2-7; V gene: TRBV2; clone size: .; CDR3 protein: CASSIYRGQGEQYF; CDR3 DNA: TGTGCCAGCAGTATATACAGGGGGCAGGGCGAGCAGTACTTC
D gene: .; J gene: TRBJ1-5; V gene: TRBV28; clone size: .; CDR3 protein: CASSLFGFFEISQPQHF; CDR3 DNA: TGTGCCAGCAGTTTATTCGGGTTCTTTGAAATCAGCCAGCCCCAGCATTTT
D gene: TRBD1; J gene: TRBJ2-7; V gene: TRBV27; clone size: .; CDR3 protein: CASKSGQGSYEQYF; CDR3 DNA: TGTGCCAGCAAGTCGGGACAGGGCTCCTACGAGCAGTACTTC
D gene: .; J gene: TRBJ2-2; V gene: TRBV9; clone size: .; CDR3 protein: CASSVVGGPGELFF; CDR3 DNA: TGTGCCAGCAGCGTAGTGGGTGGGCCCGGGGAGCTGTTTTTT
D gene: .; J gene: TRBJ1-1; V gene: TRBV6-1; clone size: .; CDR3 protein: CASSEAQYITGWANEAFF; CDR3 DNA: TGTGCCAGCAGTGAAGCCCAGTACATCACAGGCTGGGCTAATGAAGCTTTCTTT
D gene: .; J gene: TRBJ1-6; V gene: TRBV5-1; clone size: .; CDR3 protein: CASSLGDSSYNSPLHF; CDR3 DNA: TGCGCCAGCAGCTTAGGAGACAGCTCCTATAATTCACCCCTCCACTTT
D gene: TRBD1; J gene: TRBJ2-7; V gene: TRBV5-1; clone size: .; CDR3 protein: CASSLGGNSQGTYEQYF; CDR3 DNA: TGCGCCAGCAGCTTGGGGGGGAATTCACAGGGGACCTACGAGCAGTACTTC
D gene: .; J gene: TRBJ2-3; V gene: TRBV30; clone size: .; CDR3 protein: CAWSDGRGSDTQYF; CDR3 DNA: TGTGCCTGGAGTGACGGCAGGGGCTCAGATACGCAGTATTTT
D gene: .; J gene: TRBJ2-2; V gene: TRBV4-2; clone size: .; CDR3 protein: CASSQELGQRGTGELFF; CDR3 DNA: TGTGCCAGCAGCCAAGAACTAGGGCAGCGAGGCACCGGGGAGCTGTTTTTT
D gene: .; J gene: TRBJ1-1; V gene: TRBV7-9; clone size: .; CDR3 protein: CASSLGRGNTEAFF; CDR3 DNA: TGTGCCAGCAGCTTAGGCAGGGGGAACACTGAAGCTTTCTTT
D gene: .; J gene: TRBJ2-2; V gene: TRBV5-1; clone size: .; CDR3 protein: CASSLLADTGELFF; CDR3 DNA: TGCGCCAGCAGCTTGCTGGCGGACACCGGGGAGCTGTTTTTT
D gene: TRBD1; J gene: TRBJ1-1; V gene: TRBV2; clone size: once; CDR3 protein: CASRDRMNTEAFF; CDR3 DNA: TGTGCCAGCAGGGACAGGATGAACACTGAAGCTTTCTTT
D gene: TRBD1; J gene: TRBJ1-2; V gene: TRBV5-4; clone size: .; CDR3 protein: CASSTGTGVYGYTF; CDR3 DNA: TGTGCCAGCAGTACCGGGACAGGGGTCTATGGCTACACCTTC
D gene: .; J gene: TRBJ1-5; V gene: TRBV28; clone size: .; CDR3 protein: CASSSSETAHF; CDR3 DNA: TGTGCCAGCAGTTCATCAGAGACAGCGCATTTT
D gene: .; J gene: TRBJ2-5; V gene: TRBV5-1; clone size: .; CDR3 protein: CASSPLLVSETQYF; CDR3 DNA: TGCGCCAGCAGCCCTCTCTTAGTTTCGGAGACCCAGTACTTC
D gene: TRBD1; J gene: TRBJ1-2; V gene: TRBV28; clone size: .; CDR3 protein: CASSLQTGGNGYTF; CDR3 DNA: TGTGCCAGCAGCCTACAGACAGGGGGCAATGGCTACACCTTC
D gene: .; J gene: TRBJ1-1; V gene: TRBV2; clone size: .; CDR3 protein: CASSGRGLNTEAFF; CDR3 DNA: TGTGCCAGCAGCGGTCGAGGGCTGAACACTGAAGCTTTCTTT
D gene: .; J gene: TRBJ1-1; V gene: TRBV2; clone size: .; CDR3 protein: CARLITEAFF; CDR3 DNA: TGTGCCAGGCTAATCACTGAAGCTTTCTTT
D gene: TRBD1; J gene: TRBJ2-7; V gene: TRBV6-5; clone size: .; CDR3 protein: CASSSTGTAVEQYF; CDR3 DNA: TGTGCCAGCAGCTCAACAGGGACAGCCGTCGAGCAGTACTTC
D gene: TRBD2; J gene: TRBJ2-7; V gene: TRBV18; clone size: .; CDR3 protein: CASSPPGTSGEQYF; CDR3 DNA: TGTGCCAGCTCACCTCCCGGGACTAGCGGCGAGCAGTACTTC
D gene: TRBD1; J gene: TRBJ2-1; V gene: TRBV6-1; clone size: once; CDR3 protein: CATRGLGEQFF; CDR3 DNA: TGTGCCACCAGGGGGCTCGGTGAGCAGTTCTTC
D gene: .; J gene: TRBJ2-1; V gene: TRBV2; clone size: .; CDR3 protein: CASSTTGEQFF; CDR3 DNA: TGTGCCAGCAGTACGACTGGAGAGCAGTTCTTC
D gene: .; J gene: TRBJ1-1; V gene: TRBV4-1; clone size: .; CDR3 protein: CASSQGPAPGTEAFF; CDR3 DNA: TGCGCCAGCAGCCAAGGGCCAGCGCCGGGCACTGAAGCTTTCTTT
D gene: .; J gene: TRBJ2-2; V gene: TRBV21-1; clone size: once; CDR3 protein: CASSKVNSYHTGELFF; CDR3 DNA: TGTGCCAGCAGCAAAGTGAACAGCTACCACACCGGGGAGCTGTTTTTT
D gene: .; J gene: TRBJ2-1; V gene: TRBV7-6; clone size: .; CDR3 protein: CASSQTIAREQFF; CDR3 DNA: TGTGCCAGCAGTCAGACCATAGCCCGAGAGCAGTTCTTC
D gene: TRBD1; J gene: TRBJ2-5; V gene: TRBV18; clone size: .; CDR3 protein: CASSLRTGFEETQYF; CDR3 DNA: TGTGCCAGCTCACTCAGGACAGGGTTTGAAGAGACCCAGTACTTC
D gene: .; J gene: TRBJ2-7; V gene: TRBV7-8; clone size: .; CDR3 protein: CASSLDYPYEQYF; CDR3 DNA: TGTGCCAGCAGCTTGGACTATCCCTACGAGCAGTACTTC
D gene: .; J gene: TRBJ1-3; V gene: TRBV7-6; clone size: .; CDR3 protein: CASSSLAGRSMPSGNTIYF; CDR3 DNA: TGTGCCAGCAGCTCCCTAGCAGGCCGTTCTATGCCGTCTGGAAACACCATATATTTT
D gene: .; J gene: TRBJ2-6; V gene: TRBV29-1; clone size: few; CDR3 protein: CSVGISGANVLTF; CDR3 DNA: TGCAGCGTCGGTATCTCTGGGGCCAACGTCCTGACTTTC
D gene: TRBD1; J gene: TRBJ1-5; V gene: TRBV19; clone size: .; CDR3 protein: CASSKPGTGGLQPQHF; CDR3 DNA: TGTGCCAGTAGTAAGCCCGGGACAGGGGGCCTTCAGCCCCAGCATTTT
D gene: TRBD2; J gene: TRBJ2-1; V gene: TRBV5-1; clone size: .; CDR3 protein: CASSLSGTQFF; CDR3 DNA: TGCGCCAGCAGCTTGAGCGGGACGCAGTTCTTC
D gene: TRBD1; J gene: TRBJ2-1; V gene: TRBV7-6; clone size: .; CDR3 protein: CASSLRGSGTGGYNEQFF; CDR3 DNA: TGTGCCAGCAGCTTAAGGGGGTCCGGGACAGGGGGTTACAATGAGCAGTTCTTC
D gene: TRBD1; J gene: TRBJ2-7; V gene: TRBV5-1; clone size: .; CDR3 protein: CASSPGDRTYYEQYF; CDR3 DNA: TGCGCCAGCAGCCCCGGGGACAGAACCTACTACGAGCAGTACTTC
D gene: .; J gene: TRBJ2-1; V gene: TRBV5-4; clone size: .; CDR3 protein: CASSPPRGNEQFF; CDR3 DNA: TGTGCCAGCAGCCCCCCTAGGGGGAATGAGCAGTTCTTC
D gene: .; J gene: TRBJ2-5; V gene: TRBV27; clone size: .; CDR3 protein: CASSQGSEQYF; CDR3 DNA: TGTGCCAGCAGTCAGGGAAGTGAGCAGTACTTC
D gene: .; J gene: TRBJ1-1; V gene: TRBV10-3; clone size: .; CDR3 protein: CAISESQSSGAEAFF; CDR3 DNA: TGTGCCATCAGTGAATCACAGTCCTCCGGTGCTGAAGCTTTCTTT
D gene: TRBD2; J gene: TRBJ2-1; V gene: TRBV29-1; clone size: .; CDR3 protein: CSVLGGRGGHEQFF; CDR3 DNA: TGCAGCGTTCTAGGGGGGCGGGGGGGCCATGAGCAGTTCTTC
D gene: TRBD1; J gene: TRBJ1-2; V gene: TRBV6-4; clone size: once; CDR3 protein: CASSRTGSANYGYTF; CDR3 DNA: TGTGCCAGCAGTAGGACAGGTTCAGCTAACTATGGCTACACCTTC
D gene: .; J gene: TRBJ2-5; V gene: TRBV5-1; clone size: .; CDR3 protein: CASSLSGLEETQYF; CDR3 DNA: TGCGCCAGCAGCTTGTCAGGGTTGGAAGAGACCCAGTACTTC
D gene: .; J gene: TRBJ1-2; V gene: TRBV5-5; clone size: few; CDR3 protein: CASSLEGWGYDGYTF; CDR3 DNA: TGTGCCAGCAGCTTAGAGGGTTGGGGTTACGATGGCTACACCTTC
D gene: .; J gene: TRBJ2-2; V gene: TRBV5-1; clone size: few; CDR3 protein: CASSLIVDGELFF; CDR3 DNA: TGCGCCAGCAGCTTGATAGTTGACGGGGAGCTGTTTTTT
D gene: .; J gene: TRBJ2-1; V gene: TRBV29-1; clone size: .; CDR3 protein: CSAKGRTFSNRNEQFF; CDR3 DNA: TGCAGCGCGAAGGGAAGGACTTTCTCAAACCGCAATGAGCAGTTCTTC
D gene: .; J gene: TRBJ1-2; V gene: TRBV10-2; clone size: .; CDR3 protein: CASSEWGDYGYTF; CDR3 DNA: TGCGCCAGCAGTGAGTGGGGCGATTATGGCTACACCTTC